This T cell receptor (beta chain) was profiled in a study of Ad26.COV2.S vaccination and SARS-CoV-2 variants. Study results and limitations: Assessments of TCR breadth and depth may have underestimated the total T cell responses. Vaccine recipients showed a spike-specific TCR breadth that was higher than in placebo recipients. Comparable non-spike TCR breadth was observed in vaccine and placebo recipients.

Measured with immunoSEQ multiplex PCR; TCRdb has only the in-frame clones, and not every one. In the table there are more than 150,000 clones, roughly nine tenths of which are singletons. Trimming removed 4 bases at V and 0 bases at J, with 10 bases between. This CDR3 has 14 amino acids. CDR1 is SGHRS, CDR2 YFSETQ, per germline. In the case of this clone: Its target is unknown.

The rearrangement joins TRBV5-1 to TRBJ1-1; possibly TRBD1 for D (5 bases). The sequences come from peripheral blood, collected after recovery from COVID-19. This receptor was taken from a human donor who had recovered from COVID-19. The CDR3, as DNA: TGCGCCAGCAGCCACGGACATCTGAACACTGAAGCTTTCTTT. Its protein is CASSHGHLNTEAFF.